The sequence of this TCR beta chain was determined in a study of CD8+CD57+ T cells in acquired aplastic anemia. Broader study findings: Simpson's diversity of CD8+ cells was not significantly different in patients compared with controls.

About this clonotype itself: No antigen is known for it.

Genomic DNA templated the TCR beta VDJ and CDR3 profiling. One entry per CDR3 protein results from TCRdb running MiXCR on the reads. This sample yields roughly 250,000 distinct CDR3 sequences, of which roughly 82% are seen a single time; roughly two fifths belongs to the top ten. This CDR3 region has 13 residues. Germline lookup yields CDR1 SGHKS and CDR2 YYEKEE (reference sequence). V dropped 4 bases and J dropped 3 bases, with 9 bases sitting between them. By flow cytometry, patients selected for sequencing had shown an expansion of CD8+CD57+ cells. The enrolled patients all had severe acquired aplastic anemia.

Input material: sorted CD4+, CD8+, or CD8+CD57+ T cells (not recorded which) from PBMCs. V gene TRBV5-5 combines with J gene TRBJ2-3, with D uncertain. This TCR derives from a human donor with aplastic anemia. CDR3 region: CASSADDTDTQYF. CDR3 nucleotide sequence: TGTGCCAGCAGCGCCGATGATACAGATACGCAGTATTTT.